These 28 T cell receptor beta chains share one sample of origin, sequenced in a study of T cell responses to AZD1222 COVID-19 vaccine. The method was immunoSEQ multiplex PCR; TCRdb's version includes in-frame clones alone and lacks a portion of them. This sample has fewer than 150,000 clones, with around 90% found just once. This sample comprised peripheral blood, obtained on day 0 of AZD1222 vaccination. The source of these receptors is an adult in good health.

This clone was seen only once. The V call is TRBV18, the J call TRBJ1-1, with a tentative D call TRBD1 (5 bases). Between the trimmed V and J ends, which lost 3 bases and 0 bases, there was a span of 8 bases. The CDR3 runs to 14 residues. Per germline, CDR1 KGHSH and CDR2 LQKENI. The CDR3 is CASSPRGVNTEAFF. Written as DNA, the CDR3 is TGTGCCAGCTCACCCCGGGGGGTGAACACTGAAGCTTTCTTT. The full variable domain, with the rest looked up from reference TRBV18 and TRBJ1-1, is NAGVMQNPRHLVRRRGQEARLRCSPMKGHSHVYWYRQLPEEGLKFMVYLQKENIIDESGMPKERFSAEFPKEGPSILRIQQVVRGDSAAYFCASSPRGVNTEAFFGQGTRLTVV.

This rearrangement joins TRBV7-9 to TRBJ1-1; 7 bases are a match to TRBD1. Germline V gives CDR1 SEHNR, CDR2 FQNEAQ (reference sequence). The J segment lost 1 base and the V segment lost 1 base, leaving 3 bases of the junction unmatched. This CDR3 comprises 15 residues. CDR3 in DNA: TGTGCCAGCAGCTTAGTGGGGACAGCGAACACTGAAGCTTTCTTT. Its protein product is CASSLVGTANTEAFF.

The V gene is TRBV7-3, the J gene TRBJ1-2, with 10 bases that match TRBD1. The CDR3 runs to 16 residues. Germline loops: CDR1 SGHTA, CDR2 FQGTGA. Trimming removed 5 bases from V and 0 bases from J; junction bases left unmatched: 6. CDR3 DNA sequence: TGTGCCAGCAGCCCGGGGACAGGGGCTACTAACTATGGCTACACCTTC. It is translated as CASSPGTGATNYGYTF.

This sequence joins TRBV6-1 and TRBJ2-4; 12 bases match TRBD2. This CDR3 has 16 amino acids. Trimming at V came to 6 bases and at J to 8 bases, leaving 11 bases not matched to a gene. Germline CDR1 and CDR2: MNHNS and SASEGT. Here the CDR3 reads CASRELAGGRRDIQYF. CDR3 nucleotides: TGTGCCAGCAGGGAACTAGCGGGGGGCCGAAGAGACATTCAGTACTTC.

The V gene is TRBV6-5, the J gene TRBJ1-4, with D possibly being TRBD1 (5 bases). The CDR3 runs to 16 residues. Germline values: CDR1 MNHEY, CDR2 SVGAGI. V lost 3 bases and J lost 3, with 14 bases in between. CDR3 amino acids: CASSYTSPGANEKLFF. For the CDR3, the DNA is TGTGCCAGCAGTTATACCTCCCCGGGGGCTAATGAAAAACTGTTTTTT.

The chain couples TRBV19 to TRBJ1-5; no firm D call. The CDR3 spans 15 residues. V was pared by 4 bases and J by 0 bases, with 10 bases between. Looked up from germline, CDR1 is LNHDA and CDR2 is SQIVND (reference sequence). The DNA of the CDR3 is TGTGCCAGTAGTACCGGGGATTATAGCAATCAGCCCCAGCATTTT. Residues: CASSTGDYSNQPQHF.

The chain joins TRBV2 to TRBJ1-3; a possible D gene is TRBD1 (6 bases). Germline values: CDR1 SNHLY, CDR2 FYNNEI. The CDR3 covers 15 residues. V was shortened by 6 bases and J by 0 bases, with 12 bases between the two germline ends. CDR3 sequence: CASRRDKSSGNTIYF. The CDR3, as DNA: TGTGCCAGCAGGAGGGACAAGAGCTCTGGAAACACCATATATTTT.

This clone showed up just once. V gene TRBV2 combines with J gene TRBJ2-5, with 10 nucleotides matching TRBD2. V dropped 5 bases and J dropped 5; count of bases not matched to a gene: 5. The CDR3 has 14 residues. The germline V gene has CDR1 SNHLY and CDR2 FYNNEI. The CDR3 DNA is TGTGCCAGCAGTAGCGGGGGGGCTTTTGAGACCCAGTACTTC. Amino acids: CASSSGGAFETQYF.

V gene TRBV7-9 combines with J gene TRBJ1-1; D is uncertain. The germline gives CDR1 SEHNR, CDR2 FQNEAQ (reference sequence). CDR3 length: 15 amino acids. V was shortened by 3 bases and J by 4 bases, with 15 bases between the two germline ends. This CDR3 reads CASSLPGLELTEAFF. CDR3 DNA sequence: TGTGCCAGCAGCTTGCCGGGTCTTGAGCTCACTGAAGCTTTCTTT.

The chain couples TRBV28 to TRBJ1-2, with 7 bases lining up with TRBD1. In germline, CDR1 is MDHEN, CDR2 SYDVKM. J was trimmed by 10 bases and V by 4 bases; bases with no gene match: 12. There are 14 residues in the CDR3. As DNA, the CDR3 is TGTGCCAGCAGTTCCCGAGACAGGGAATCTTTCTACACCTTC. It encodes CASSSRDRESFYTF.

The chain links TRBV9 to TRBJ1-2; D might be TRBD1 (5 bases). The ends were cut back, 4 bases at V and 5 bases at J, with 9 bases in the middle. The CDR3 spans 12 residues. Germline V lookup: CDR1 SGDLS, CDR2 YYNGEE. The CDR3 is CASSPGLYGYTF. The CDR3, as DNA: TGTGCCAGCAGCCCAGGGTTATATGGCTACACCTTC.

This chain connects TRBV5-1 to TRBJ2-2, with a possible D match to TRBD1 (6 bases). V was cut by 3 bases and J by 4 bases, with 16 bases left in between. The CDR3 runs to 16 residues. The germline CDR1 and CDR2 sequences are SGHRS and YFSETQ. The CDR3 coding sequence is TGCGCCAGCAGCTCATCCGGCAGGGGTGGCACCGGGGAGCTGTTTTTT. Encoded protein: CASSSSGRGGTGELFF.

The CDR3 loop reads CASRQGNTGELFF. Written as DNA, the CDR3 is TGTGCCAGCAGGCAGGGAAACACCGGGGAGCTGTTTTTT. The chain links TRBV12-3 or TRBV12-4 to TRBJ2-2, with D possibly being TRBD1 (5 bases). V lost 6 bases and J lost 2, with 7 bases in between. The length of the CDR3 is 13 residues.

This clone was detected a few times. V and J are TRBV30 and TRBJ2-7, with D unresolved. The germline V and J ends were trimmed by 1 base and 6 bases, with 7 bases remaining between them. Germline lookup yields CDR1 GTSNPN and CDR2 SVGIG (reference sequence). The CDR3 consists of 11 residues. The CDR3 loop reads CAWSARGEQYF. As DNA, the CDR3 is TGTGCCTGGAGTGCTCGAGGCGAGCAGTACTTC.

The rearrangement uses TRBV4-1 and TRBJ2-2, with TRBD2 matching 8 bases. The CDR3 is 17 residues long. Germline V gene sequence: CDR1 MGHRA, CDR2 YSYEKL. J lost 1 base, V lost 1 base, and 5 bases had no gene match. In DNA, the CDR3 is TGCGCCAGCAGCCAAGTCGGTCGGGGGGGGAACACCGGGGAGCTGTTTTTT. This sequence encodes CASSQVGRGGNTGELFF.

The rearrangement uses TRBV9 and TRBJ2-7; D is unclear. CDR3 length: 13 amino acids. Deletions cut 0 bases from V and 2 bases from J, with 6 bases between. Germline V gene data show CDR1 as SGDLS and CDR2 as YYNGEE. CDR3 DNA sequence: TGTGCCAGCAGCGTAGACGGCACCTACGAGCAGTACTTC. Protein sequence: CASSVDGTYEQYF.

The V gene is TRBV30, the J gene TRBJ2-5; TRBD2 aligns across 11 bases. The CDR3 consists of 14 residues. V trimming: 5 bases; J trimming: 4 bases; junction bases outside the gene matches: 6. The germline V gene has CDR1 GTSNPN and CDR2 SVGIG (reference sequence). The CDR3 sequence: CAWGTSGGGETQYF. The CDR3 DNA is TGTGCCTGGGGAACTAGCGGGGGTGGAGAGACCCAGTACTTC.

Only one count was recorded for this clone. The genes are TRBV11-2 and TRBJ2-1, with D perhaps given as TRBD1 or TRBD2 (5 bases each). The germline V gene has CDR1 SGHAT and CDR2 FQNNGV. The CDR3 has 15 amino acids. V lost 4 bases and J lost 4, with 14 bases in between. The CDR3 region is CASSSGTRRYNEQFF. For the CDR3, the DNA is TGTGCCAGCAGCTCCGGGACCAGACGTTACAATGAGCAGTTCTTC.

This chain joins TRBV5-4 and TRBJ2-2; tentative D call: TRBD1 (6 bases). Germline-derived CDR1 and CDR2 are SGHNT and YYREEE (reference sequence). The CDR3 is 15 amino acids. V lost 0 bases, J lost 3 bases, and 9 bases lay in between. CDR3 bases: TGTGCCAGCAGCTTGGGTGGGACACACACCGGGGAGCTGTTTTTT. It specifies CASSLGGTHTGELFF.

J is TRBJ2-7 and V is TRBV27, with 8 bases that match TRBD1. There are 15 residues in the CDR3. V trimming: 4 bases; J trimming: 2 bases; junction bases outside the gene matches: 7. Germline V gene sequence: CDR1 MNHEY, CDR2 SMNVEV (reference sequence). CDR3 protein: CASSSPGTGAYEQYF. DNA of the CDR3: TGTGCCAGCAGTTCACCCGGGACAGGCGCCTACGAGCAGTACTTC.

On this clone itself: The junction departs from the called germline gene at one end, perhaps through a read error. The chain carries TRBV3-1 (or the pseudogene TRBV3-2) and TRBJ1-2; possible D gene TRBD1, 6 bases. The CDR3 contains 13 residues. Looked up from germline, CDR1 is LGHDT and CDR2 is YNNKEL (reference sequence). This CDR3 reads CASTQGGGGGYTF. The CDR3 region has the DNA TGTGCCAGCACCCAAGGGGGGGGAGGCGGCTACACCTTC.

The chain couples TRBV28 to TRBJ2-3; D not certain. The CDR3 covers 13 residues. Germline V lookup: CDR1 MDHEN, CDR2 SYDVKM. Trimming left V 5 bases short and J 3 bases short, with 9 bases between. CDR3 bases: TGTGCCAGCAGTCCCCCAACGACAGATACGCAGTATTTT. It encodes CASSPPTTDTQYF.

For the CDR3, the DNA is TGTGCCACCCGGACAGGGGATGGCTACACCTTC. Amino acid sequence: CATRTGDGYTF. V is TRBV10-3 and J is TRBJ1-2; 9 bases map to TRBD1. The V and J ends lost 10 bases and 6 bases, in that order; junction bases with no gene match: 3. Germline-derived CDR1 and CDR2 are ENHRY and SYGVKD. This CDR3 contains 11 residues.

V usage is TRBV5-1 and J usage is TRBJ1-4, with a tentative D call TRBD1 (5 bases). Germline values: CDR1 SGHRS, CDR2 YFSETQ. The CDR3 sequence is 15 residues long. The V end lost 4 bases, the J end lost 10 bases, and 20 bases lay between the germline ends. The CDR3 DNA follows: TGCGCCAGCAGCCCCCCCGAGGGGTCGGGGCTAAAACTGTTTTTT. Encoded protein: CASSPPEGSGLKLFF.

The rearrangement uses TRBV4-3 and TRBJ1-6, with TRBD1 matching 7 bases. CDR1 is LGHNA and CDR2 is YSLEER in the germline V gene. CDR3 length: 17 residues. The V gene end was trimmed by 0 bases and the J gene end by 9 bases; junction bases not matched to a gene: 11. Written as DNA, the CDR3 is TGCGCCAGCAGCCAAGATGGCCCGACAGGGCCTTTTTCACCCCTCCACTTT. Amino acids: CASSQDGPTGPFSPLHF.

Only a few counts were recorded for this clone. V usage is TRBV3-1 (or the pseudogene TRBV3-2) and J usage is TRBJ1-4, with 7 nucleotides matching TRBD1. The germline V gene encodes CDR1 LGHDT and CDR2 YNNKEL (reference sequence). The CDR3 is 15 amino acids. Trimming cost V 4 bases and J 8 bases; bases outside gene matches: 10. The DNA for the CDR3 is TGTGCCAGCAGCCTGCTGGAGGGGGCGGGAGAAAAACTGTTTTTT. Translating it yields CASSLLEGAGEKLFF.

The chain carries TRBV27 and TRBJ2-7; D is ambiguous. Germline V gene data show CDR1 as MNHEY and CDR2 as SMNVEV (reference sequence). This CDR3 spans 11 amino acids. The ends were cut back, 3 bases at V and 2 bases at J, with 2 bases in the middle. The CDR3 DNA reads TGTGCCAGCAGTTTCCCCTACGAGCAGTACTTC. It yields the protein CASSFPYEQYF.

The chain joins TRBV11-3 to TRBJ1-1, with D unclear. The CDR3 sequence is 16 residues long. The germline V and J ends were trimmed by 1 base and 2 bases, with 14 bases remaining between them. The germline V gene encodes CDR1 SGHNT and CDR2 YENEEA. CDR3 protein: CASSLGGGVGNTEAFF. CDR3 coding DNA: TGTGCCAGCAGCTTAGGTGGAGGCGTAGGTAACACTGAAGCTTTCTTT.